A selection of T cell receptor beta chains follows, all from one sample in a study of T cell repertoires in cytomegalovirus infection. TCRdb reprocessed the reads via MiXCR and lists one record per CDR3 protein. The data show 150,000 to 200,000 distinct CDR3 sequences, 28% seen once. The sample consisted of PBMCs. These receptor sequences come from a human donor in good health (CMV status not recorded). Some clones in this sample may be carry-over from other donors' samples. Each CDR3 is given with its conserved first and last residue. D genes are given only for firm matches. Clone size appears in some rows only: once, few, many, or a class for an expanded clone.

clone_size	v_call	d_call	j_call	cdr3_aa	cdr3_nt
many	TRBV7-8	NA	TRBJ2-1	CASSLTGQNEQFF	TGTGCCAGCAGCTTAACCGGGCAGAATGAGCAGTTCTTC
once	TRBV5-1	NA	TRBJ2-3	CASSPGTHTDTQYF	TGCGCCAGCAGCCCAGGGACCCACACAGATACGCAGTATTTT
NA	TRBV5-4	TRBD1	TRBJ2-3	CASSLGDRGSPVEYF	TGTGCCAGCAGCCTAGGGGACAGGGGTAGTCCCGTTGAGTATTTT
few	TRBV7-2	NA	TRBJ2-1	CASSPRSGRYNEQFF	TGTGCCAGCAGCCCCCGATCGGGCCGCTACAATGAGCAGTTCTTC
NA	TRBV2	NA	TRBJ2-3	CASSTRPGEQYF	TGTGCCAGCAGTACCCGGCCCGGAGAGCAGTATTTT
NA	TRBV7-2	TRBD1	TRBJ1-2	CASSRGAGGPNYGYTF	TGTGCCAGCAGCCGAGGGGCAGGGGGACCTAACTATGGCTACACCTTC
once	TRBV20-1	NA	TRBJ1-1	CSGELNTEAFF	TGCAGTGGAGAGCTAAACACTGAAGCTTTCTTT
NA	TRBV5-4	NA	TRBJ2-3	CASSGNTDTQYF	TGTGCCAGCAGCGGCAACACAGATACGCAGTATTTT
NA	TRBV4-2	TRBD1	TRBJ1-2	CASSHPGQGYTF	TGTGCCAGCAGCCATCCGGGACAGGGCTACACCTTC
NA	TRBV6-5	TRBD2	TRBJ2-5	CASSYWSGGRKETQYF	TGTGCCAGCAGTTACTGGAGCGGGGGGCGAAAAGAGACCCAGTACTTC
few	TRBV5-5	NA	TRBJ1-1	CASSSHGMNTEAFF	TGTGCCAGCAGCTCGCATGGGATGAACACTGAAGCTTTCTTT
NA	TRBV5-1	TRBD1	TRBJ2-2	CASSLEPGQGNGELFF	TGCGCCAGCAGCTTGGAACCCGGACAGGGTAACGGGGAGCTGTTTTTT
NA	TRBV7-9	TRBD1	TRBJ1-2	CASSDTGDYGYTF	TGTGCCAGCAGCGACACAGGGGACTATGGCTACACCTTC
NA	TRBV5-1	NA	TRBJ1-1	CASSLAQLGTANTEAFF	TGCGCCAGCAGCTTGGCCCAGCTCGGGACGGCGAACACTGAAGCTTTCTTT
NA	TRBV5-1	TRBD2	TRBJ2-1	CASSLATLTTSGGAHEQFF	TGCGCCAGCAGCTTGGCCACCCTGACGACTAGCGGGGGGGCACATGAGCAGTTCTTC
NA	TRBV5-1	TRBD2	TRBJ2-1	CASSLSGSNEQFF	TGCGCCAGCAGCTTAAGCGGGAGCAATGAGCAGTTCTTC
NA	TRBV2	NA	TRBJ1-2	CASSVDSTNYGYTF	TGTGCCAGCAGCGTGGACAGCACTAACTATGGCTACACCTTC
few	TRBV19	NA	TRBJ1-1	CASSKKRETEAFF	TGTGCCAGTAGTAAAAAAAGGGAGACTGAAGCTTTCTTT
few	TRBV7-2	NA	TRBJ2-7	CASSLDWGRGGEQYF	TGTGCCAGCAGCTTAGATTGGGGCAGAGGAGGCGAGCAGTACTTC
few	TRBV4-1	NA	TRBJ1-5	CASSHPNQPQHF	TGCGCCAGCAGCCACCCCAATCAGCCCCAGCATTTT
few	TRBV5-1	NA	TRBJ2-4	CASSLGRNEGDIQYF	TGCGCCAGCAGCTTGGGACGAAATGAGGGAGACATTCAGTACTTC
few	TRBV7-9	TRBD2	TRBJ2-7	CASSAGTSAYEQYF	TGTGCCAGCAGCGCCGGGACTAGCGCCTACGAGCAGTACTTC
few	TRBV7-9	NA	TRBJ2-7	CASSLGDFQQYF	TGTGCCAGCAGCTTAGGAGACTTCCAGCAGTACTTC
NA	TRBV7-4	NA	TRBJ2-4	CASSAARAQGNIQYF	TGTGCCAGCTCTGCGGCCAGGGCCCAGGGAAACATTCAGTACTTC
NA	TRBV9	TRBD1	TRBJ2-3	CASSPRTGHTDTQYF	TGTGCCAGCAGCCCTCGGACAGGCCACACAGATACGCAGTATTTT
few	TRBV7-9	NA	TRBJ2-6	CASSAGKGSGANVLTF	TGTGCCAGCTCGGCAGGGAAGGGCTCTGGGGCCAACGTCCTGACTTTC
NA	TRBV5-6	TRBD1	TRBJ1-5	CASRYTTLRQGSNQPQHF	TGTGCCAGCAGATACACTACTTTACGACAGGGCAGCAATCAGCCCCAGCATTTT
NA	TRBV6-5	TRBD2	TRBJ2-3	CASTSRGGADTQYF	TGTGCCAGCACAAGCCGCGGGGGGGCAGATACGCAGTATTTT
NA	TRBV12-3/TRBV12-4	NA	TRBJ1-1	CASTLGQEAFF	TGTGCCAGCACCCTAGGACAAGAAGCTTTCTTT
NA	TRBV7-9	NA	TRBJ1-2	CASSLEVEGSSYTF	TGTGCCAGCAGCTTAGAAGTTGAGGGTTCGAGCTACACCTTC
few	TRBV2	TRBD2	TRBJ2-2	CASSLYSAGGLFF	TGTGCCAGCAGTTTATACTCCGCGGGGGGGCTGTTTTTT
few	TRBV9	TRBD1	TRBJ1-1	CASSVDPGTGVNTEAFF	TGTGCCAGCAGCGTGGACCCCGGGACAGGAGTGAACACTGAGGCTTTCTTT
NA	TRBV7-6	TRBD1	TRBJ1-5	CASSSTDRVNQPQHF	TGTGCCAGCAGCTCAACTGACAGGGTAAACCAGCCCCAGCATTTT
NA	TRBV19	TRBD1	TRBJ1-1	CASKDRDKNTEAFF	TGTGCCAGTAAAGACAGGGACAAGAACACTGAAGCTTTCTTT
NA	TRBV12-3/TRBV12-4	NA	TRBJ2-7	CASILAHYEQYF	TGTGCCAGCATTTTAGCGCATTACGAGCAGTACTTC
few	TRBV27	NA	TRBJ1-6	CASSVLPVDSSYNSPLHF	TGTGCCAGCAGCGTCCTTCCTGTAGATTCTTCCTATAATTCACCCCTCCACTTT
few	TRBV4-1	NA	TRBJ1-5	CASSQREGRPQHF	TGCGCCAGCAGCCAAAGAGAGGGGAGGCCCCAGCATTTT
NA	TRBV20-1	NA	TRBJ1-1	CSASREVAEAFF	TGCAGTGCTAGTAGGGAGGTAGCTGAAGCTTTCTTT